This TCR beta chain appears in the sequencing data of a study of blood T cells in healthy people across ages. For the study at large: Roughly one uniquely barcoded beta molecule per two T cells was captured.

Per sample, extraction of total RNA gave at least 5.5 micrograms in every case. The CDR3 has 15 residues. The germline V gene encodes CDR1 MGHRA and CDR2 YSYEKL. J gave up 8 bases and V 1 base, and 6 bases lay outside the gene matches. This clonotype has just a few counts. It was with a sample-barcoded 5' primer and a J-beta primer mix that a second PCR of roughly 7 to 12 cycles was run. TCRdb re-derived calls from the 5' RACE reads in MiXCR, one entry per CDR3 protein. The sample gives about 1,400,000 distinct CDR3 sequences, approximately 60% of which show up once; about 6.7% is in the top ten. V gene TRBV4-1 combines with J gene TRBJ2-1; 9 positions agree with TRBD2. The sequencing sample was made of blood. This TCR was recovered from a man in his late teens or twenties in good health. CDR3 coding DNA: TGCGCCAGCAGCCAAGCACTAGCGGGCGGGGATGAGCAGTTCTTC. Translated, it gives CASSQALAGGDEQFF.